This T cell receptor beta chain originates from a study of CXCR3-negative and CXCR3-positive naive CD8 T cells. Turning to the study itself: The TRB read total, 120 million to 150 million, broke down to about 1.5 +/- 0.3 million reads per library.

Findings of the study overall: Naive CXCR3-negative and CXCR3-positive cells had similar TRBV-TRBJ usage; memory differed. The study found more hydrophobic TRB CDR3s in CXCR3-positive naive cells than in CXCR3-negative naive cells.

The authors gated naive CD8+ T cells as CD45RO-CCR7+CD27+CD95-. TRB cDNA was prepared as libraries by UMI-labeled 5' RACE. Reanalyzing the 5' RACE reads, TCRdb keeps one entry per CDR3 protein, without DNA. The sample shows 65,000 to 75,000 distinct CDR3 sequences, and about 1.5% sits with its ten largest clones. The CDR3 consists of 13 residues. CDR1 and CDR2 from the germline V gene are SQVTM and ANQGSEA. For this clonotype: Its target is not known.

J is TRBJ1-4 and V is TRBV29-1. The sample was naive CXCR3- CD8+ T cells from blood. Subset indicated: CD45RO-CCR7+CD27+CD95- naive CD8+ T cells lacking CXCR3 (TNR3-). This receptor was identified in a human donor in good health. Some clones in this sample may be carry-over from other donors' samples. CDR3 residues: CSVVRADNEKLFF.